This T cell receptor (beta chain) is drawn from a study of graft-versus-host responses after intestinal transplantation. Germline lookup yields CDR1 MNHEY and CDR2 SMNVEV (reference sequence). There are 17 residues in the CDR3. V was shortened by 7 bases and J by 6 bases, with 27 bases between the two germline ends. TCRdb keeps only in-frame clones here, not all; method: immunoSEQ multiplex PCR. Of about 97,000 clones listed, around 91% are singletons. Worth noting for this clone: As yet, its antigen is unknown.

The source is a human donor who was the organ donor for an intestinal transplant. This specimen consisted of unstimulated CD4+ T cells sorted from spleen or lymph node cells, obtained before transplant. This chain links TRBV27 with TRBJ1-2, with D unclear. The CDR3 region has the DNA TGTGCCAGCACAAACGGCGGCAGACTACGGGGAACTAATGGCTACACCTTC. Its protein is CASTNGGRLRGTNGYTF.